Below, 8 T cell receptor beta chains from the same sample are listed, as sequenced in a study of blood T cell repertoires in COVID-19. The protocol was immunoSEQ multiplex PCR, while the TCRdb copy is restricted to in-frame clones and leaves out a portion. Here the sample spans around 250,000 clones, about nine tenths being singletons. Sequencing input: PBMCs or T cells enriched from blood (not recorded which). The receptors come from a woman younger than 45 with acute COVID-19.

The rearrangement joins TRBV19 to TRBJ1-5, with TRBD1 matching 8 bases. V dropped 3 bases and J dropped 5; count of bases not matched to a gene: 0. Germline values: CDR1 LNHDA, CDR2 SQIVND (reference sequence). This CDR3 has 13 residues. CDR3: CASSMDRDQPQHF. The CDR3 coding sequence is TGTGCCAGTAGTATGGACAGGGATCAGCCCCAGCATTTT.

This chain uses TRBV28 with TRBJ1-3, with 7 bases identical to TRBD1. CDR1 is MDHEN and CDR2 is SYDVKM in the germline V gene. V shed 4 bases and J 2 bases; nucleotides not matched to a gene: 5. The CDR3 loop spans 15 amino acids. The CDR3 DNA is TGTGCCAGCAGTTCGCCAGGGGGGACTGGAAACACCATATATTTT. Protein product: CASSSPGGTGNTIYF.

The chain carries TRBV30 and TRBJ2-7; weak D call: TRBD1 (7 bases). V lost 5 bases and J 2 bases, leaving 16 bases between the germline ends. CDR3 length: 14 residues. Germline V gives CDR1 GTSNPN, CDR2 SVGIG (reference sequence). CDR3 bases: TGTGCCTGGGGAGGGGGCGGGACTCCCTACGAGCAGTACTTC. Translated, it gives CAWGGGGTPYEQYF.

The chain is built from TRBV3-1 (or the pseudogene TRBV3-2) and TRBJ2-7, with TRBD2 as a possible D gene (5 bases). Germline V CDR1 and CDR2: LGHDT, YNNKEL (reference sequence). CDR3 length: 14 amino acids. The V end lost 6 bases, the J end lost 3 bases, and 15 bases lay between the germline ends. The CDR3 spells CASSHKLDLYEQYF. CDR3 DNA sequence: TGTGCCAGCAGTCATAAACTAGATCTCTACGAGCAGTACTTC.

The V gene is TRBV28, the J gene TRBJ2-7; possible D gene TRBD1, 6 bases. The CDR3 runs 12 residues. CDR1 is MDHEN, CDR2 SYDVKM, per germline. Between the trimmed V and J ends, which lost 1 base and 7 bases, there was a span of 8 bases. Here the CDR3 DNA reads TGTGCCAGCAGTTTATTCCAGGGGGAGCAGTACTTC. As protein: CASSLFQGEQYF.

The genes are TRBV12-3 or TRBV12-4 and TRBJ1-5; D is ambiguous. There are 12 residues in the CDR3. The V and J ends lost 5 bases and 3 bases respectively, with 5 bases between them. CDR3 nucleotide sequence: TGTGCCAGCAGTCAGGCCAATCAGCCCCAGCATTTT. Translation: CASSQANQPQHF.

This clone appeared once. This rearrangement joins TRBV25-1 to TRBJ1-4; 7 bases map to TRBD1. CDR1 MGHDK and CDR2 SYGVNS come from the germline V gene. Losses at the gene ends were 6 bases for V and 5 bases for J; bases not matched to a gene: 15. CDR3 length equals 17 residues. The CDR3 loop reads CASSADLGTARNEKLFF. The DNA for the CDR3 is TGTGCCAGCAGCGCGGACCTGGGGACAGCCAGAAATGAAAAACTGTTTTTT.

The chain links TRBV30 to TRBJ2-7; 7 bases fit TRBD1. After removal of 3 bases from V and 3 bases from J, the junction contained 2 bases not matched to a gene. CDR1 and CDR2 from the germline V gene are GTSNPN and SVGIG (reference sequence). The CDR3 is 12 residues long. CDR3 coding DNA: TGTGCCTGGAGCTCAGGGGGCTACGAGCAGTACTTC. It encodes CAWSSGGYEQYF.